This TCR beta chain was recorded in a study of T cells in localized non-small cell lung cancer. Regarding the study as a whole: Because sequencing included only one region (of the tumor), heterogeneity remains possible.

Germline V gene lookup returns CDR1 LGHNA and CDR2 YNFKEQ. This CDR3 region has 13 residues. The V and J ends lost 1 base and 5 bases respectively, with 9 bases between them. To note about this clone: Its antigen is not known.

The assay was immunoSEQ multiplex PCR, and TCRdb's table has in-frame clones only and misses some. The sample includes fewer than 95,000 clones, just over 90% of them seen just once. The V gene is TRBV4-2, the J gene TRBJ2-7; no clear D gene. This TCR derives from a woman aged 35 to 70 with stage II squamous cell lung carcinoma. This sample comprised PBMCs, obtained before any cancer treatment. The CDR3, as DNA: TGTGCCAGCAGCCAAGGGAAGTTAGACGAGCAGTACTTC. Residues: CASSQGKLDEQYF.